The clone carrying this T cell receptor beta chain showed up just a few times. Individuals aged about 18 to 90 years were recruited from about two dozen US areas. Cohort assignment relied on participant-reported clinical history. This sample was taken from a study of blood T cell repertoires in COVID-19. On the study more broadly: Donors in the United States, Italy and Spain gave samples during acute or convalescent COVID-19. Sources were T cells, B-cell-depleted T cells, or PBMCs; the material itself was cDNA or gDNA.

V was clipped by 3 bases and J by 6 bases, with 14 bases between them. The CDR3 contains 15 residues. Germline V gene sequence: CDR1 KGHSH, CDR2 LQKENI. The protocol was immunoSEQ multiplex PCR, while the TCRdb copy is restricted to in-frame clones and leaves out a portion. The table records approximately 240,000 clones, about 85% of them present only once. This clonotype originated in a woman aged 30 to 39 with acute COVID-19. V gene TRBV18 combines with J gene TRBJ1-4; perhaps TRBD1 as D (5 bases). Sequenced sample: PBMCs or T cells enriched from blood (not recorded which). The CDR3 DNA follows: TGTGCCAGCTCACCGGTGCAGGGAAGGGATGAAAAACTGTTTTTT. Translation: CASSPVQGRDEKLFF.